These 31 T cell receptor beta chains came from one sample sequenced in a study of sequential checkpoint blockade in melanoma. Sample treatment: randomized to nivolumab then ipilimumab (arm A) or the reverse (arm B). Profiled with immunoSEQ multiplex PCR; TCRdb holds only in-frame clones, not every one. Of roughly 13,000 clones detected, 21% appear once; the ten largest clones hold about 6.4%. The sample in question was tumor tissue (inferred from file names), obtained from a patient given nivolumab and ipilimumab in sequence. The receptor set was obtained from a human donor with melanoma.

V usage is TRBV15 and J usage is TRBJ1-5; TRBD1 is a possible D gene (6 bases). The germline V and J ends were trimmed by 3 bases and 7 bases, with 13 bases remaining between them. Germline V gene data show CDR1 as LNHNV and CDR2 as YYDKDF (reference sequence). The CDR3 sequence is 14 residues long. The CDR3 is CATSRGGSGQPQHF. The CDR3 DNA follows: TGTGCCACCAGCAGGGGGGGCTCAGGCCAGCCCCAGCATTTT.

This chain uses TRBV6-8 with TRBJ1-5, with TRBD1 matching 7 bases. The V gene's germline CDR1 is MNHGY and CDR2 SAAAGT. This CDR3 has 14 residues. The ends lost 6 bases at V and 5 bases at J; junction bases unmatched: 7. This chain's CDR3 is CASRSTGPHQPQHF. The DNA for the CDR3 is TGTGCCAGCAGGTCGACAGGGCCGCATCAGCCCCAGCATTTT.

This clone is large within its sample. The chain uses TRBV11-3 and TRBJ2-1; D is possibly TRBD2 (5 bases). Trimming shortened V by 6 bases and J by 0 bases, and 12 bases separated the two germline ends. The CDR3 spans 15 residues. Germline V gene sequence: CDR1 SGHNT, CDR2 YENEEA. CDR3 loop: CASSLDLSSYNEQFF. The CDR3 DNA follows: TGTGCCAGCAGTTTGGACTTGAGCTCCTACAATGAGCAGTTCTTC.

V gene TRBV10-2 combines with J gene TRBJ1-1, with D unclear. Germline V gene data show CDR1 as WSHSY and CDR2 as SAAADI. V was shortened by 6 bases and J by 0 bases, with 8 bases between the two germline ends. The CDR3 extends over 13 amino acids. CDR3 DNA: TGCGCCAGCAGAGATGGACTGAACACTGAAGCTTTCTTT. Translated, it gives CASRDGLNTEAFF.

This chain uses TRBV6-8 with TRBJ1-6; D gene uncertain. The V end was cut by 5 bases, the J end by 7 bases, with 12 bases between. The CDR3 is 14 amino acids. Germline V lookup: CDR1 MNHGY, CDR2 SAAAGT. The CDR3 spells CASSGRERNSPLHF. Here the CDR3 DNA reads TGTGCCAGCAGTGGCCGTGAGAGGAATTCACCCCTCCACTTT.

This clone occurred a few times. The genes are TRBV6-1 and TRBJ2-1; 9 bases are a match to TRBD2. This CDR3 spans 16 amino acids. The V and J ends lost 1 base and 10 bases, in that order; junction bases with no gene match: 11. Germline V gene data show CDR1 as MNHNS and CDR2 as SASEGT. Written as DNA, the CDR3 is TGTGCCAGCAGTGAAGGACACGGCGGGGGGGCTTACGAGCAGTTCTTC. This gives the protein CASSEGHGGGAYEQFF.

CDR3 protein: CASSLGQSLYGYTF. CDR3 DNA: TGCGCCAGCAGCTTGGGACAGTCCTTATATGGCTACACCTTC. The chain joins TRBV5-1 to TRBJ1-2; weak D call: TRBD1 (5 bases). The CDR3 sequence is 14 residues long. Germline assignment: CDR1 SGHRS and CDR2 YFSETQ. With 0 bases removed from V and 5 bases from J, the gap between germline ends came to 11 bases.

The rearrangement links TRBV25-1 to TRBJ2-3; tentative D call: TRBD1 (5 bases). CDR1 MGHDK and CDR2 SYGVNS come from the germline V gene. There are 14 residues in the CDR3. Trimming pared 5 bases from V and 2 bases from J, leaving 11 bases between. The chain's CDR3 is CASSLTEITDTQYF. For the CDR3, the DNA is TGTGCCAGCAGTCTGACAGAAATCACAGATACGCAGTATTTT.

This clone was seen a handful of times. This rearrangement joins TRBV10-1 to TRBJ2-7; D perhaps matches TRBD1 (6 bases). Germline-derived CDR1 and CDR2 are WNHNN and SYGVQD (reference sequence). V lost 6 bases and J 5 bases, leaving 14 bases between the germline ends. The CDR3 totals 13 residues. The CDR3 DNA reads as TGCGCCAGCAGCCTGGGACATAATAACGAGCAGTACTTC. This gives the protein CASSLGHNNEQYF.

The sample holds a few counts of this clone. The rearrangement joins TRBV18 to TRBJ1-4; TRBD1 might be the D (6 bases). Deletions cut 3 bases from V and 0 bases from J, with 11 bases between. The CDR3 contains 16 residues. The V gene's germline CDR1 is KGHSH and CDR2 LQKENI. The CDR3, as DNA: TGTGCCAGCTCACCCCGGACAGTTGCAACTAATGAAAAACTGTTTTTT. It translates to CASSPRTVATNEKLFF.

The chain uses TRBV7-6 and TRBJ2-7, with D perhaps being TRBD1 or TRBD2 (6 bases each). CDR3 length equals 15 residues. V was trimmed by 8 bases and J by 5 bases, leaving 22 bases between them. From germline, CDR1 is SGHVS and CDR2 FNYEAQ. The CDR3 sequence: CASLLGPGAVNEQYF. In nucleotides, the CDR3 is TGTGCCAGCCTTCTAGGGCCGGGGGCGGTTAACGAGCAGTACTTC.

The chain joins TRBV28 to TRBJ1-2; D not certain. V shed 2 bases and J shed 3 bases, with 7 bases lying between them. The germline gives CDR1 MDHEN, CDR2 SYDVKM. The CDR3 sequence is 13 residues long. Here the CDR3 reads CASSLTRDYGYTF. The CDR3 nucleotides read TGTGCCAGCAGTTTAACGAGAGACTATGGCTACACCTTC.

This chain joins TRBV19 and TRBJ1-5; D might be TRBD1 (5 bases). CDR3 length equals 14 residues. Looked up from germline, CDR1 is LNHDA and CDR2 is SQIVND (reference sequence). Trimming stripped 8 bases from V and 6 bases from J, with 17 bases between. This CDR3 reads CASSGLDAFQPQHF. The CDR3 DNA follows: TGTGCCAGTTCGGGACTTGACGCTTTTCAGCCCCAGCATTTT.

This clone was picked up many times. J is TRBJ2-7 and V is TRBV6-8, with D maybe TRBD2 (6 bases). The germline CDR1 and CDR2 sequences are MNHGY and SAAAGT. This CDR3 is 15 amino acids long. V lost 0 bases to trimming and J lost 5 bases, with 14 bases between them. Here the CDR3 DNA reads TGTGCCAGCAGTTACTCTAGCGGCGTCCTCCACGAGCAGTACTTC. The encoded protein is CASSYSSGVLHEQYF.

This clone was picked up many times. The chain has TRBV6-8 and TRBJ1-5, with no clear D. The germline V gene has CDR1 MNHGY and CDR2 SAAAGT. Trimming took 2 bases from V and 0 from J, leaving 5 bases between them. The CDR3 totals 14 residues. The CDR3 protein is CASSYADSNQPQHF. For the CDR3, the DNA is TGTGCCAGCAGTTACGCGGATAGCAATCAGCCCCAGCATTTT.

V gene TRBV18 combines with J gene TRBJ2-7; TRBD1 matches at 11 bases. CDR1 is KGHSH, CDR2 LQKENI, per germline. This CDR3 has 15 amino acids. With 6 bases clipped from V and 4 bases from J, the junction kept 8 bases outside the gene matches. The CDR3: CASSSAGTGGYEQYF. The CDR3 coding sequence is TGTGCCAGCTCGTCGGCCGGGACAGGGGGTTACGAGCAGTACTTC.

This clone has more than one count but fewer than ten. This sequence joins TRBV6-8 and TRBJ1-4, with 8 bases that match TRBD1. The germline gives CDR1 MNHGY, CDR2 SAAAGT. Trimming removed 7 bases from V and 0 bases from J; junction bases left unmatched: 19. CDR3 length: 20 residues. CDR3 in amino acids: CASTLPYPRQGSTTNEKLFF. The CDR3 DNA follows: TGTGCCAGCACCTTACCGTACCCACGACAGGGGTCTACAACTAATGAAAAACTGTTTTTT.

This clone was observed at least ten times. The chain uses TRBV4-1 and TRBJ1-5; no clear D. CDR1 is MGHRA and CDR2 is YSYEKL in the germline V gene. The CDR3 contains 15 residues. V lost 6 bases to trimming and J lost 1 base, with 13 bases between them. The CDR3: CASRLGLGSNQPQHF. The CDR3 DNA reads TGCGCCAGCAGACTGGGGTTAGGGAGCAATCAGCCCCAGCATTTT.

Within the sample, this clone is large. V and J are TRBV19 and TRBJ1-2, with 11 bases that match TRBD1. The CDR3 runs 13 residues. Unmatched junction bases numbered 3, after V lost 10 bases and J lost 2 bases. The germline CDR1 and CDR2 sequences are LNHDA and SQIVND (reference sequence). The CDR3: CATGDRGNYGYTF. CDR3 bases: TGTGCCACCGGGGACAGGGGGAACTATGGCTACACCTTC.

This clone is medium-sized in the sample. DNA of the CDR3: TGCGCCAGCAGCCAAGAGCCCGCAGGCTCCTACGAGCAGTACTTC. Its protein is CASSQEPAGSYEQYF. The V call is TRBV4-1, the J call TRBJ2-7; D remains ambiguous. The CDR3 consists of 15 residues. Germline V gene data show CDR1 as MGHRA and CDR2 as YSYEKL. V lost 0 bases and J lost 0, with 9 bases in between.

This clone showed up just a few times. The V gene is TRBV15, the J gene TRBJ2-5; 12 bases are shared with TRBD2. The CDR3 runs 17 residues. Germline V gene data show CDR1 as LNHNV and CDR2 as YYDKDF (reference sequence). With V trimmed by 4 bases and J by 1 base, 7 bases remained unmatched. The chain's CDR3 is CATSTSLAGGPQETQYF. For the CDR3, the DNA is TGTGCCACCAGCACCTCTCTAGCGGGGGGGCCCCAAGAGACCCAGTACTTC.

The chain uses TRBV5-1 and TRBJ1-1; D unresolved. The CDR3 covers 16 residues. Germline V gene lookup returns CDR1 SGHRS and CDR2 YFSETQ. V was cut by 1 base and J by 3 bases, with 16 bases left in between. The CDR3 nucleotides read TGCGCCAGCAGCTTGAGTCCTGCCCTTCGGGACACTGAAGCTTTCTTT. This gives the protein CASSLSPALRDTEAFF.

This clone turned up a few times. The V gene is TRBV6-8, the J gene TRBJ1-3; D not resolved. The germline V gene has CDR1 MNHGY and CDR2 SAAAGT. V lost 7 bases and J lost 0, with 10 bases in between. There are 14 residues in the CDR3. The CDR3 nucleotides read TGTGCCAGCAAAAGGACCCTCTCTGGAAACACCATATATTTT. Translation gives CASKRTLSGNTIYF.

This clone was seen only a few times. The chain uses TRBV6-8 and TRBJ2-5, with a weak D call TRBD2 (7 bases). Trimming removed 7 bases from V and 1 base from J, with 16 bases in between. Germline CDR1 reads MNHGY; CDR2 reads SAAAGT. CDR3 length equals 15 residues. The CDR3 loop is CASIQLGGAQETQYF. CDR3 nucleotide sequence: TGTGCCAGCATACAGCTGGGGGGGGCCCAAGAGACCCAGTACTTC.

The chain joins TRBV18 to TRBJ1-5, with no clear D. V shed 2 bases and J shed 4 bases, with 12 bases lying between them. CDR3 length: 15 amino acids. CDR1 and CDR2 (germline): KGHSH, LQKENI. The DNA of the CDR3 is TGTGCCAGCTCACCAGAATTGGTGGGTAATCAGCCCCAGCATTTT. It yields the protein CASSPELVGNQPQHF.

Here the CDR3 DNA reads TGTGCCACCAGCAATAGACAGGGGTGGTACAATGAGCAGTTCTTC. This codes for CATSNRQGWYNEQFF. V usage is TRBV15 and J usage is TRBJ2-1, with 8 positions matching TRBD1. Germline CDR1 is LNHNV and CDR2 is YYDKDF (reference sequence). CDR3 size: 15 residues. After removal of 4 bases from V and 4 bases from J, the junction contained 6 bases not matched to a gene.

This clone counts as medium-sized. The rearrangement uses TRBV6-8 and TRBJ2-7; D possibly corresponds to TRBD1 (6 bases). This CDR3 is built from 15 residues. Germline V CDR1 and CDR2: MNHGY, SAAAGT. V was trimmed by 0 bases and J by 1 base, leaving 10 bases between them. The CDR3 DNA reads TGTGCCAGCAGTTACTCCAGGGGCGCGTCCTACGAGCAGTACTTC. This translates into CASSYSRGASYEQYF.

This chain uses TRBV5-1 with TRBJ2-3; no reliable D call. The CDR3 is 14 residues long. Trimming stripped 0 bases from V and 3 bases from J, with 8 bases between. From germline, CDR1 is SGHRS and CDR2 YFSETQ. In DNA form, the CDR3 reads TGCGCCAGCAGCTTGGGAGACGCTACAGATACGCAGTATTTT. Translated: CASSLGDATDTQYF.

This clone was seen repeatedly, ten times or more. The germline gene is not matched at one end of the junction; a read error may be the cause. V usage is TRBV11-3 and J usage is TRBJ1-4; D remains ambiguous. Per the germline V gene, CDR1 is SGHNT and CDR2 is YENEEA. This CDR3 has 15 amino acids. The CDR3 region is CASSWGWGTDEKLFF. Written as DNA, the CDR3 is TGTGCCAGCAGCTGGGGATGGGGAACTGATGAAAAACTGTTTTTT. Drawing the rest from reference TRBV11-3 and TRBJ1-4, the complete variable domain is EAGVVQSPRYKIIEKKQPVAFWCNPISGHNTLYWYLQNLGQGPELLIRYENEEAVDDSQLPKDRFSAERLKGVDSTLKIQPAELGDSAVYLCASSWGWGTDEKLFFGSGTQLSVL.

This clone was recorded a few times. The same CDR3 also results from other DNA sequences found in this sample. The chain uses TRBV7-1 and TRBJ2-3; D call uncertain. TRBV7-1 counts as an open reading frame of uncertain function. The CDR3 spans 13 residues. The V gene lost 4 bases and the J gene lost 1 base, with 6 bases spanning the gap. In nucleotides, the CDR3 is TGTGCCAGCAGCTTTGGCGGCACAGATACGCAGTATTTT. The encoded protein is CASSFGGTDTQYF.

This clone came up once. The chain recombines TRBV5-1 with TRBJ2-1; the match to TRBD2 covers 14 bases. Germline V CDR1 and CDR2: SGHRS, YFSETQ. The CDR3 is 16 residues long. V lost 1 base, J lost 7 bases, and 4 bases stayed unmatched. The chain's CDR3 is CASSLFGTSGGNEQFF. CDR3 sequence (DNA): TGCGCCAGCAGCTTGTTTGGGACTAGCGGGGGAAATGAGCAGTTCTTC.